The rows below give T cell receptor beta chains drawn from one sample of a study of T cells in Graves' hyperthyroidism and ophthalmopathy. TCRdb re-analysed the multiplex PCR reads in MiXCR, keeping a single row per CDR3 protein. The sample lists under 600,000 distinct CDR3 sequences; roughly 15% were seen once. The source material was blood. These receptors were collected from a woman aged 35 to 49 with Graves' ophthalmopathy. Both conserved end residues are part of each CDR3. D genes are given only for firm matches. The size entry is marked missing in some rows and otherwise reads once, few, many or a size class.

>TRBV20-1|TRBJ2-7|many|-
CSARDSRARDEQYF
TGCAGTGCTAGAGATTCCAGGGCCCGTGACGAGCAGTACTTC
>TRBV7-3|TRBJ1-2|many|TRBD1
CASSPGTDTNYGYTF
TGTGCCAGCAGCCCGGGGACAGATACTAACTATGGCTACACCTTC
>TRBV5-4|TRBJ2-7|-|-
CTSSLEGDRVPPSGRSSYEQYF
TGTACCAGCAGCTTGGAAGGGGACAGGGTCCCTCCAAGCGGGAGGAGCTCCTACGAGCAGTACTTC
>TRBV6-1|TRBJ1-2|-|-
CASSEALRGPYGYTF
TGTGCCAGCAGTGAAGCTCTGAGGGGCCCTTATGGCTACACCTTC
>TRBV2|TRBJ2-1|few|TRBD2
CASSDALAGDEQFF
TGTGCCAGCAGTGATGCTCTAGCGGGAGATGAGCAGTTCTTC
>TRBV5-1|TRBJ2-7|few|-
CASSLRAAGNEQYF
TGCGCCAGCAGCTTGAGGGCAGCAGGAAACGAGCAGTACTTC
>TRBV5-8|TRBJ2-1|few|TRBD1
CASSLGTGGDYNEQFF
TGTGCCAGCAGCTTAGGGACAGGGGGGGACTACAATGAGCAGTTCTTC
>TRBV12-3/TRBV12-4|TRBJ2-3|many|-
CASSLLGGGADTQYF
TGTGCCAGCAGTTTACTAGGGGGAGGCGCAGATACGCAGTATTTT
>TRBV6-1|TRBJ2-5|many|-
CASSSHMRTQEAQYF
TGTGCCAGCAGTTCGCACATGAGAACCCAAGAGGCCCAGTACTTC
>TRBV5-1|TRBJ2-3|many|-
CASSLEVYSSTDTQYF
TGCGCCAGCAGCTTAGAGGTGTATTCAAGCACAGATACGCAGTATTTT
>TRBV6-1|TRBJ1-2|many|-
CASSGGRSYYGYTF
TGTGCCAGCAGTGGGGGCAGGAGCTACTATGGCTACACCTTC
>TRBV30|TRBJ1-6|many|TRBD1
CAWTPVDRASSPLHF
TGTGCCTGGACCCCGGTGGACAGGGCGAGCTCACCCCTCCACTTT
>TRBV20-1|TRBJ1-1|many|-
CSARGPGGNTEAFF
TGCAGTGCTAGGGGGCCGGGAGGGAACACTGAAGCTTTCTTT
>TRBV30|TRBJ1-1|-|-
CAWSPTGDTEASF
TGTGCCTGGAGTCCTACGGGGGACACTGAAGCTTCCTTT
>TRBV5-4|TRBJ2-7|-|-
CASSKGTNYEQYF
TGTGCCAGCAGCAAGGGGACCAACTACGAGCAGTACTTC
>TRBV2|TRBJ1-2|-|-
CASSEAYGCTF
TGTGCCAGCAGCGAGGCCTATGGCTGCACCTTC
>TRBV5-1|TRBJ1-6|-|-
CASSPQGHNSPLHF
TGCGCCAGCAGCCCTCAGGGGCATAATTCACCCCTCCACTTT
>TRBV7-3|TRBJ1-1|many|-
CASSPGPDNTEAFF
TGTGCCAGCAGCCCGGGACCTGATAACACTGAAGCTTTCTTT
>TRBV4-1|TRBJ1-5|-|-
CASSQQGRYNQPQHF
TGCGCCAGCAGCCAGCAGGGGCGATACAATCAGCCCCAGCATTTT
>TRBV27|TRBJ2-1|many|-
CASSGTSRSDEQFF
TGTGCCAGCAGCGGAACCTCCCGGTCGGATGAGCAGTTCTTC
>TRBV5-1|TRBJ2-7|many|-
CASSLGSHDSEQYF
TGCGCCAGCAGCTTGGGTAGTCATGACAGCGAGCAGTACTTC
>TRBV12-3/TRBV12-4|TRBJ1-2|many|-
CASSFSGTGYTF
TGTGCCAGCAGTTTTTCCGGAACGGGCTACACCTTC
>TRBV2|TRBJ2-7|many|-
CASSEDSSLDEQYF
TGTGCCAGCAGTGAAGACAGCTCCCTTGACGAGCAGTACTTC
>TRBV20-1|TRBJ1-1|many|-
CSIGQQNTEAFF
TGCAGTATCGGACAGCAGAACACTGAAGCTTTCTTT
>TRBV28|TRBJ1-2|many|-
CASTIFRGTHLGYTF
TGTGCCAGCACCATTTTTAGGGGGACTCACCTTGGCTACACCTTC
>TRBV28|TRBJ2-7|many|-
CASSLYSGEIGYEQYF
TGTGCCAGCAGTTTGTATTCAGGGGAAATCGGCTACGAGCAGTACTTC
>TRBV7-3|TRBJ2-5|-|-
CASSFGGVEGETQYF
TGTGCCAGCAGCTTTGGCGGTGTCGAAGGGGAGACCCAGTACTTC
>TRBV2|TRBJ1-1|many|-
CASSEALPDYLNTEAFF
TGTGCCAGCAGTGAAGCGCTTCCAGATTACCTGAACACTGAAGCTTTCTTT
>TRBV6-1|TRBJ2-7|few|TRBD1
CASSEGTGDSLEQYF
TGTGCCAGCAGTGAAGGGACAGGGGACTCTCTGGAGCAGTACTTC
>TRBV4-2|TRBJ2-5|many|TRBD2
CASSPWGSGVQETQYF
TGTGCCAGCAGCCCGTGGGGTAGCGGGGTCCAAGAGACCCAGTACTTC
>TRBV3-1|TRBJ2-2|-|TRBD2
CASSQTSSLRSTGELFF
TGTGCCAGCAGCCAGACTAGCTCCCTACGAAGTACCGGGGAGCTGTTTTTT
>TRBV5-5|TRBJ2-3|-|TRBD2
CASSTSSGGFYTQYF
TGTGCCAGCAGCACCTCTAGCGGGGGGTTCTATACGCAGTATTTT
>TRBV20-1|TRBJ2-5|-|TRBD1
CSAVLHGTGKETQYF
TGCAGTGCCGTCCTCCATGGGACAGGGAAAGAGACCCAGTACTTC
>TRBV5-1|TRBJ1-2|few|TRBD1
CASSVGQGAGYTF
TGCGCCAGCAGCGTGGGACAGGGAGCTGGCTACACCTTC
>TRBV19|TRBJ2-3|few|-
CASSILAGGTDTQYF
TGTGCCAGTAGTATCCTAGCTGGGGGCACAGATACGCAGTATTTT